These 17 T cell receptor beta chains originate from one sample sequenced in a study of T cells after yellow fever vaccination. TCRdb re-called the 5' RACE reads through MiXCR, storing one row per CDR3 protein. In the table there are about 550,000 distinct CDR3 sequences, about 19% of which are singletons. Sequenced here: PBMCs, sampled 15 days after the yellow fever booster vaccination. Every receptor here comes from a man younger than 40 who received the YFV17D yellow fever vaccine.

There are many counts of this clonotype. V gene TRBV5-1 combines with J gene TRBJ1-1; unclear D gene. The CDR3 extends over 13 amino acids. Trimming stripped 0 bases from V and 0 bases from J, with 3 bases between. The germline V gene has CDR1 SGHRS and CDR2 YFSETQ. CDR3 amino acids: CASSLALNTEAFF. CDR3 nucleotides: TGCGCCAGCAGCTTGGCCCTGAACACTGAAGCTTTCTTT.

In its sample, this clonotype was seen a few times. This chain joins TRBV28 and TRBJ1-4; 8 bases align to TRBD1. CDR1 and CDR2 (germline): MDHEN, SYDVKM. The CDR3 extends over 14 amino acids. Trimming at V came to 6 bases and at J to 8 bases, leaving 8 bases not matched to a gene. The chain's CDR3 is CASRNRGNLEKLFF. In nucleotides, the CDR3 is TGTGCCAGCAGAAACAGGGGGAATTTGGAAAAACTGTTTTTT.

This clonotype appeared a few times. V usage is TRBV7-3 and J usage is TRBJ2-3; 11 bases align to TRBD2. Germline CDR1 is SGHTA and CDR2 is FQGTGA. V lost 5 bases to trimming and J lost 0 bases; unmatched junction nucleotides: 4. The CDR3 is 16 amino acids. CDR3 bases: TGTGCCAGCAGCCCAAGACTAGCGGGAAGCACAGATACGCAGTATTTT. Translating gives CASSPRLAGSTDTQYF.

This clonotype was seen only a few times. The CDR3 sequence is CAAGTGRNTEAFF. The CDR3, as DNA: TGCGCCGCTGGGACAGGGAGGAACACTGAAGCTTTCTTT. This sequence joins TRBV4-3 and TRBJ1-1, with 9 bases matching TRBD1. In germline, CDR1 is LGHNA, CDR2 YSLEER. The CDR3 covers 13 residues. J gave up 1 base and V 11 bases, and 5 bases lay outside the gene matches.

CDR3 protein: CASSLGPASSTDTQYF. DNA for the CDR3: TGTGCCAGCAGCTTAGGGCCAGCCTCGAGCACAGATACGCAGTATTTT. The rearrangement joins TRBV7-6 to TRBJ2-3; D is ambiguous. Looked up from germline, CDR1 is SGHVS and CDR2 is FNYEAQ. V shed 1 base and J shed 0 bases, with 11 bases lying between them. There are 16 residues in the CDR3.

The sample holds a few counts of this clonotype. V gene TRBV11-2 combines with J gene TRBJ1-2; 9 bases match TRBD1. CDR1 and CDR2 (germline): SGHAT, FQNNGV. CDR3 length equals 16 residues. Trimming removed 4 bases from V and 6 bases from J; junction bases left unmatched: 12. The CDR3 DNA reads TGTGCCAGCAGCTCCCGGACAGGGGTCGGGGGGGATGGCTACACCTTC. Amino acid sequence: CASSSRTGVGGDGYTF.

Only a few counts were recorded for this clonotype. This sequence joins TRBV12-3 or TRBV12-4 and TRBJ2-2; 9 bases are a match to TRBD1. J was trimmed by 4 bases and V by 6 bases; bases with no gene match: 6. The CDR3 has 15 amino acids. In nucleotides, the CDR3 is TGTGCCAGCAGCTTACAGGGGGCGGTCACCGGGGAGCTGTTTTTT. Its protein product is CASSLQGAVTGELFF.

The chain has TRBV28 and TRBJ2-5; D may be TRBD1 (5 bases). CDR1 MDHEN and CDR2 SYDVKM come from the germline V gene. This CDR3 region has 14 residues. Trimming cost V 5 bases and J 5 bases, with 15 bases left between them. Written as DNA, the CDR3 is TGTGCCAGCAGTGCCCCAGGGAAGCAGGAGACCCAGTACTTC. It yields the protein CASSAPGKQETQYF.

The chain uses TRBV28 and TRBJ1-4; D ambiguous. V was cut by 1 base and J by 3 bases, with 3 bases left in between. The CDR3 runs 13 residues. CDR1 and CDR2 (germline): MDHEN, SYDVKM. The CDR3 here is CASSLYANEKLFF. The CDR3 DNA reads TGTGCCAGCAGTTTATATGCTAATGAAAAACTGTTTTTT.

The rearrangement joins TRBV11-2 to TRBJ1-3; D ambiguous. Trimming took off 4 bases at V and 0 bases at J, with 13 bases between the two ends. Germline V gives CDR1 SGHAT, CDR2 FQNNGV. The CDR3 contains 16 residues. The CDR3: CASSYSPGSSGNTIYF. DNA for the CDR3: TGTGCCAGCAGCTACTCCCCCGGCAGCTCTGGAAACACCATATATTTT.

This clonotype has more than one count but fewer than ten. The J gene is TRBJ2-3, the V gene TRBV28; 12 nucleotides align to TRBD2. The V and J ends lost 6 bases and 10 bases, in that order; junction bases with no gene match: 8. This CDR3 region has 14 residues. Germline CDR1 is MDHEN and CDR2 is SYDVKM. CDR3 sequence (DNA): TGTGCCAGCAGGCTAGCGGGAGGGCAGATTTCGCAGTATTTT. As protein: CASRLAGGQISQYF. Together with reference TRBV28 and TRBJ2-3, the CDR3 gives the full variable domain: DVKVTQSSRYLVKRTGEKVFLECVQDMDHENMFWYRQDPGLGLRLIYFSYDVKMKEKGDIPEGYSVSREKKERFSLILESASTNQTSMYLCASRLAGGQISQYFGPGTRLTVL.

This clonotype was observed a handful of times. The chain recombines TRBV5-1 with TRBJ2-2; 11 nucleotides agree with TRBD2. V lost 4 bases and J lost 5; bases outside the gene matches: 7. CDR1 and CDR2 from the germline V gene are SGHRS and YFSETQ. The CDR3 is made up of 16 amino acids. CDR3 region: CASSVGLAAGTGELFF. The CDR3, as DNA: TGCGCCAGCAGCGTGGGACTAGCGGCGGGTACCGGGGAGCTGTTTTTT. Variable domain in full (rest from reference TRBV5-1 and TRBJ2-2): KAGVTQTPRYLIKTRGQQVTLSCSPISGHRSVSWYQQTPGQGLQFLFEYFSETQRNKGNFPGRFSGRQFSNSRSEMNVSTLELGDSALYLCASSVGLAAGTGELFFGEGSRLTVL.

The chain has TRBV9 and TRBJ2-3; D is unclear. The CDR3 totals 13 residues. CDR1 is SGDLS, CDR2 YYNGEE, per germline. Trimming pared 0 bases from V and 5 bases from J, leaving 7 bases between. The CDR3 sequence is CASSVGPEDTQYF. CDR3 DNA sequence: TGTGCCAGCAGCGTAGGGCCGGAAGATACGCAGTATTTT.

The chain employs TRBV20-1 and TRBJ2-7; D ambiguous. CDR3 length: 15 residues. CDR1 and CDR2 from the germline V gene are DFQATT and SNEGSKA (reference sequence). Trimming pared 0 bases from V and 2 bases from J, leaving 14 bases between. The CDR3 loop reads CSARDPSRNPYEQYF. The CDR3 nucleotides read TGCAGTGCTAGAGATCCCAGCCGCAACCCCTACGAGCAGTACTTC.

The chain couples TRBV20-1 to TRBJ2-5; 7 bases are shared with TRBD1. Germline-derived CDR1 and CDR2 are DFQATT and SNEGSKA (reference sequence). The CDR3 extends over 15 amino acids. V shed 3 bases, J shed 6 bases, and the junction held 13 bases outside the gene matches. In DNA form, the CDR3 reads TGCAGTGCTAGGACGGGACAGTCAATCGAAAAGACCCAGTACTTC. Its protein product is CSARTGQSIEKTQYF.

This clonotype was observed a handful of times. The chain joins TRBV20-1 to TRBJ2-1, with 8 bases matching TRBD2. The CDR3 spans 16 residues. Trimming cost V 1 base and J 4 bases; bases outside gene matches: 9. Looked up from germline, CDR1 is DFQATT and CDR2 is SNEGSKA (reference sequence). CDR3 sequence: CSARAPQVAGYNEQFF. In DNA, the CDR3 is TGCAGTGCTAGAGCCCCCCAGGTAGCGGGGTACAATGAGCAGTTCTTC.

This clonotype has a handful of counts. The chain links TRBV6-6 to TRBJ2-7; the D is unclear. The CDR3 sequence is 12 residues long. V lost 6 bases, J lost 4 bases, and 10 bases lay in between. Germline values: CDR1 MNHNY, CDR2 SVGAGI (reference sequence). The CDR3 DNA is TGTGCCAGCAGCCCTCTAGATTACGAGCAGTACTTC. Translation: CASSPLDYEQYF.